The present T cell receptor (beta chain) was sequenced within a study of T cell changes during pregnancy in multiple sclerosis. Assay: immunoSEQ multiplex PCR; the TCRdb copy retains only in-frame clones and omits some. The sample has about 73,000 clones, roughly 92% seen once. The germline V and J ends were trimmed by 0 bases and 5 bases, with 6 bases remaining between them. In germline, CDR1 is SGHRS, CDR2 YFSETQ. The CDR3 loop spans 12 amino acids. Sample: peripheral blood, taken in the third trimester of pregnancy. This receptor was obtained from a female donor in good health, enrolled as a control in a pregnancy study. The genes are TRBV5-1 and TRBJ2-7; tentatively, D is TRBD1 (6 bases). The DNA for the CDR3 is TGCGCCAGCAGCTTGGAGGGGGACGAGCAGTACTTC. The encoded protein is CASSLEGDEQYF. The full variable domain, with the rest looked up from reference TRBV5-1 and TRBJ2-7, is KAGVTQTPRYLIKTRGQQVTLSCSPISGHRSVSWYQQTPGQGLQFLFEYFSETQRNKGNFPGRFSGRQFSNSRSEMNVSTLELGDSALYLCASSLEGDEQYFGPGTRLTVT.